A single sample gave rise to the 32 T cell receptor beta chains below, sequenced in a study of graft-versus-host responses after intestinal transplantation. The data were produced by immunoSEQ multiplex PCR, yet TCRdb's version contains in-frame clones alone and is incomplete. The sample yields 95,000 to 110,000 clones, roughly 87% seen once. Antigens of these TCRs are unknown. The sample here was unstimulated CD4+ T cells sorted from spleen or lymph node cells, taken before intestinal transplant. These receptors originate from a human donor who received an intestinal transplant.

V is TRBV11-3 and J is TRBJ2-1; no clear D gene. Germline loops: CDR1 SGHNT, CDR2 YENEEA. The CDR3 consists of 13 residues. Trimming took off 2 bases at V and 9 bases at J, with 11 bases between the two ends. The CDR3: CASSLRFGSEQFF. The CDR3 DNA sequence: TGTGCCAGCAGCTTAAGGTTCGGAAGTGAGCAGTTCTTC.

As DNA, the CDR3 is TGTGCCAGCAGCTTGGTTGAGCTCCGCTACAATGAGCAGTTCTTC. It is translated as CASSLVELRYNEQFF. V usage is TRBV5-6 and J usage is TRBJ2-1, with D uncertain. Germline V gene sequence: CDR1 SGHDT, CDR2 YYEEEE. This CDR3 region has 15 residues. With 0 bases removed from V and 3 bases from J, the gap between germline ends came to 10 bases.

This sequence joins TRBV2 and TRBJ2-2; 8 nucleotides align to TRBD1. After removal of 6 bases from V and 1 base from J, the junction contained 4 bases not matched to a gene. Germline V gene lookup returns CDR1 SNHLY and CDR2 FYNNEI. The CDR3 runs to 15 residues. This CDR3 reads CASSGQGRNTGELFF. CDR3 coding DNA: TGTGCCAGCAGCGGACAGGGACGGAACACCGGGGAGCTGTTTTTT.

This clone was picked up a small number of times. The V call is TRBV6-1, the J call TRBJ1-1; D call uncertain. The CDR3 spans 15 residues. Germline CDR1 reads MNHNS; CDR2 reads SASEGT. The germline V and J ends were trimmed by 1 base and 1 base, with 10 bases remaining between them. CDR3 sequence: CASSEGSSGNTEAFF. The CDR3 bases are TGTGCCAGCAGTGAAGGTTCCTCAGGGAACACTGAAGCTTTCTTT.

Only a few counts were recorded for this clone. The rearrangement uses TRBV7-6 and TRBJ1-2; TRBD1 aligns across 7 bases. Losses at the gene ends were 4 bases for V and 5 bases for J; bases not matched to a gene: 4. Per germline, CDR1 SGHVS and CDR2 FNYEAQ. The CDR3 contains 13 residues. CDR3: CASSSTTGYGYTF. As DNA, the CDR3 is TGTGCCAGCAGCTCGACGACAGGGTATGGCTACACCTTC.

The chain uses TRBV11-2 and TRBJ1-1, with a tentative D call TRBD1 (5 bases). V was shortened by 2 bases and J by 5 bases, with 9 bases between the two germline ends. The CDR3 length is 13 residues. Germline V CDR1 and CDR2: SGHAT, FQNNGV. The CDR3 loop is CASSLQGGTEAFF. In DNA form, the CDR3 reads TGTGCCAGCAGCTTACAGGGAGGAACTGAAGCTTTCTTT.

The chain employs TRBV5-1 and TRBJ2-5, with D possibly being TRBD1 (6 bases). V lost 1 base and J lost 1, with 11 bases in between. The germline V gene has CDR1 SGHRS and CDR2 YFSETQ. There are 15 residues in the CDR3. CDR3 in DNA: TGCGCCAGCAGCTTGATAGGACAGTCCCAAGAGACCCAGTACTTC. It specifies CASSLIGQSQETQYF.

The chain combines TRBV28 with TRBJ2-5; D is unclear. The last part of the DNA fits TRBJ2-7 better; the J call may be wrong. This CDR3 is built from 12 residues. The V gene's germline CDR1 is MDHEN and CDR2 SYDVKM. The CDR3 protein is CASSLAGYEQYF. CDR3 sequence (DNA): TGTGCCAGCAGTTTAGCAGGCTACGAGCAGTACTTC.

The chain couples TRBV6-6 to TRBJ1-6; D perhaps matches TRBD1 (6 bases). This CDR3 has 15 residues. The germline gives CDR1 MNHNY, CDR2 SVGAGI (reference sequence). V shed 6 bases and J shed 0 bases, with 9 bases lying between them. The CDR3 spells CASRTGSSYNSPLHF. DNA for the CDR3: TGTGCCAGCAGAACAGGGAGCTCCTATAATTCACCCCTCCACTTT.

CDR3 sequence reads: CASSFGGLSTGNEQFF. The CDR3 DNA follows: TGTGCCAGCAGCTTTGGCGGGCTATCAACGGGCAATGAGCAGTTCTTC. The chain uses TRBV7-2 and TRBJ2-1, with TRBD2 as a possible D gene (5 bases). Germline CDR1 reads SGHTA; CDR2 reads FQGNSA. The CDR3 totals 16 residues. The V gene lost 3 bases and the J gene lost 6 bases, with 18 bases spanning the gap.

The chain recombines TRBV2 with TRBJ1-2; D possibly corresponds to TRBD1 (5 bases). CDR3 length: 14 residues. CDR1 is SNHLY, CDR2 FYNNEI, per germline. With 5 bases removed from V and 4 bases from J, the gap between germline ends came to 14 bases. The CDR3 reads CASSPETVAYGYTF. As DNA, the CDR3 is TGTGCCAGCAGTCCCGAGACAGTGGCCTATGGCTACACCTTC.

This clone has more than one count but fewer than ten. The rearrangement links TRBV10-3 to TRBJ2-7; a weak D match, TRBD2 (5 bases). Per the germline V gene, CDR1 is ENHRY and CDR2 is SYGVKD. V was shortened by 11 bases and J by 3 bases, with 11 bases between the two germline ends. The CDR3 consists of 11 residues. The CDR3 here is CAARENYEQYF. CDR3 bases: TGTGCCGCACGGGAAAACTACGAGCAGTACTTC.

CDR3 residues: CASSKGTFYEQYF. The CDR3 DNA follows: TGTGCCAGCAGCAAAGGGACGTTCTACGAGCAGTACTTC. The chain has TRBV5-5 and TRBJ2-7; the D call may be TRBD1 or TRBD2 (5 bases each). The CDR3 sequence is 13 residues long. V dropped 4 bases and J dropped 3 bases, with 11 bases sitting between them. The germline CDR1 and CDR2 sequences are SGHKS and YYEKEE (reference sequence).

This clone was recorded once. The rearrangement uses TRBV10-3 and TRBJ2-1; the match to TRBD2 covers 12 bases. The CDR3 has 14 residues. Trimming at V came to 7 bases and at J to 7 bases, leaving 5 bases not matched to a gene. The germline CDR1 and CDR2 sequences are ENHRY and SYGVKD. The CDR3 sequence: CAIKQGLAGNEQFF. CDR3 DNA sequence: TGTGCCATCAAACAGGGACTAGCGGGTAATGAGCAGTTCTTC.

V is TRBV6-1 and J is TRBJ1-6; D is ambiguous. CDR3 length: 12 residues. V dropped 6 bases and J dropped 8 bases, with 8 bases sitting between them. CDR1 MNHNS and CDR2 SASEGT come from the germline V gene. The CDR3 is CASRLTDSPLHF. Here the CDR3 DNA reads TGTGCCAGCAGACTGACGGATTCACCCCTCCACTTT.

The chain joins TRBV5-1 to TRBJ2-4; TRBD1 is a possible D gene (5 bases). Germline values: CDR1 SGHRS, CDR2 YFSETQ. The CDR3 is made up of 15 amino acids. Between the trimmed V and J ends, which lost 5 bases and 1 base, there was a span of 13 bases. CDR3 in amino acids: CASRRDGAAKNIQYF. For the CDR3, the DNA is TGCGCCAGCAGAAGGGATGGGGCCGCCAAAAACATTCAGTACTTC.

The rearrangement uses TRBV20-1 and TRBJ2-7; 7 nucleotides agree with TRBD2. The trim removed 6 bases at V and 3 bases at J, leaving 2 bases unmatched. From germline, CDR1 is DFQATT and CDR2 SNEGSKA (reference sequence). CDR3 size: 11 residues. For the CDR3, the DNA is TGCAGTGCAGCTAGCGGCTACGAGCAGTACTTC. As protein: CSAASGYEQYF.

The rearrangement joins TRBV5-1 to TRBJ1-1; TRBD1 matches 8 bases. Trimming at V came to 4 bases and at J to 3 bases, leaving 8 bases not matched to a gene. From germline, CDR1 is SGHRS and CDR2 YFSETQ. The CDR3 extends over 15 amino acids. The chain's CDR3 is CASSGRTGRDTEAFF. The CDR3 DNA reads TGCGCCAGCAGCGGACGGACAGGGAGGGACACTGAAGCTTTCTTT.

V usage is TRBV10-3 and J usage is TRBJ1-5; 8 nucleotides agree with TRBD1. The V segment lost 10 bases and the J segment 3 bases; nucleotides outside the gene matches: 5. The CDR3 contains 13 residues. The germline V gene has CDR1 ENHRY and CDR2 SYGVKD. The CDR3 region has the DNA TGTGCCACCCGGACAGGGAACAATCAGCCCCAGCATTTT. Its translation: CATRTGNNQPQHF.

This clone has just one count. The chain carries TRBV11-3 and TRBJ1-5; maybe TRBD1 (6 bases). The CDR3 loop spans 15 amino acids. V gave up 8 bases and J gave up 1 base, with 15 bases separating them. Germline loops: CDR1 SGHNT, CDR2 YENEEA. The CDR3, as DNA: TGTGCCAGCGGGGGGCCGGGAGTAAGCAATCAGCCCCAGCATTTT. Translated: CASGGPGVSNQPQHF. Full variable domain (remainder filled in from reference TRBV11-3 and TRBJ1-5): EAGVVQSPRYKIIEKKQPVAFWCNPISGHNTLYWYLQNLGQGPELLIRYENEEAVDDSQLPKDRFSAERLKGVDSTLKIQPAELGDSAVYLCASGGPGVSNQPQHFGDGTRLSIL.

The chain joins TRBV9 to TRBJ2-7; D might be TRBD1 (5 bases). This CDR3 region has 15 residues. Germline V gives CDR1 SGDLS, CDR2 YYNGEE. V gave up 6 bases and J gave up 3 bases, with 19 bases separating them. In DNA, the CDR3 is TGTGCCAGCACCCAGGGCCTCCACACCTTCTACGAGCAGTACTTC. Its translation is CASTQGLHTFYEQYF.

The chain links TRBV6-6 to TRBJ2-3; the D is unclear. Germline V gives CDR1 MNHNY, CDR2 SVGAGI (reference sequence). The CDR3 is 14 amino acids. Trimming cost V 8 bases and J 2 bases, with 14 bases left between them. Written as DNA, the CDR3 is TGTGCCAGCCACGCACGGATCTCCACAGATACGCAGTATTTT. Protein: CASHARISTDTQYF.

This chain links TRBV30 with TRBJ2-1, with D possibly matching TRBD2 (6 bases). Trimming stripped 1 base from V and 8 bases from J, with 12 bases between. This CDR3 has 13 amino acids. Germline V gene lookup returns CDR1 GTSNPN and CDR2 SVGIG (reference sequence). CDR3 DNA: TGTGCCTGGAGTGGCGGGATTTCGTATGAGCAGTTCTTC. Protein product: CAWSGGISYEQFF. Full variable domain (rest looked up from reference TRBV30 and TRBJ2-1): SQTIHQWPATLVQPVGSPLSLECTVEGTSNPNLYWYRQAAGRGLQLLFYSVGIGQISSEVPQNLSASRPQDRQFILSSKKLLLSDSGFYLCAWSGGISYEQFFGPGTRLTVL.

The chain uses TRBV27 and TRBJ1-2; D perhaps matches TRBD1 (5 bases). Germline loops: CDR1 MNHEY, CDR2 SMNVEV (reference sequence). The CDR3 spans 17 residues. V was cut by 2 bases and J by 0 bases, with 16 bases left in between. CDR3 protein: CASSLGGLGPSNYGYTF. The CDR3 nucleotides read TGTGCCAGCAGTTTAGGGGGTCTGGGACCCTCTAACTATGGCTACACCTTC.

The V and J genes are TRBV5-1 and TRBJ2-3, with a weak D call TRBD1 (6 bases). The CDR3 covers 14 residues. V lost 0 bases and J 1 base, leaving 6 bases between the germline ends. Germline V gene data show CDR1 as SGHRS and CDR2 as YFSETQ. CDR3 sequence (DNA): TGCGCCAGCAGCTTGGACAGGGGCACAGATACGCAGTATTTT. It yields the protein CASSLDRGTDTQYF. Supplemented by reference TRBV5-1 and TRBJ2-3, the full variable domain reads KAGVTQTPRYLIKTRGQQVTLSCSPISGHRSVSWYQQTPGQGLQFLFEYFSETQRNKGNFPGRFSGRQFSNSRSEMNVSTLELGDSALYLCASSLDRGTDTQYFGPGTRLTVL.

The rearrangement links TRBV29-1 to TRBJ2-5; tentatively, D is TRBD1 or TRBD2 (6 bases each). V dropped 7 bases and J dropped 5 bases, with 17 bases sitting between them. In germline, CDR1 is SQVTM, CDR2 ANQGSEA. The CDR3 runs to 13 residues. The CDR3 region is CSADGGIRETQYF. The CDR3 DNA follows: TGCAGCGCCGACGGGGGCATCCGGGAGACCCAGTACTTC.

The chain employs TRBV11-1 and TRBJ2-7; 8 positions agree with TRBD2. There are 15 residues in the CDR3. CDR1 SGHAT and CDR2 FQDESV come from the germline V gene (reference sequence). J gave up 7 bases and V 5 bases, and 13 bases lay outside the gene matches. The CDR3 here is CASSIRLARKGEQYF. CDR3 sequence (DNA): TGTGCCAGCAGCATACGACTAGCGAGGAAGGGGGAGCAGTACTTC.

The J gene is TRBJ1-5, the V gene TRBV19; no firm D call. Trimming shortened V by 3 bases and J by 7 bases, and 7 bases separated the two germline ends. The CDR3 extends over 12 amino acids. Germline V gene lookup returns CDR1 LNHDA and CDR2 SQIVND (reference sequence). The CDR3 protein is CASSIPEQPQHF. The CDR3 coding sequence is TGTGCCAGTAGTATCCCCGAGCAGCCCCAGCATTTT.

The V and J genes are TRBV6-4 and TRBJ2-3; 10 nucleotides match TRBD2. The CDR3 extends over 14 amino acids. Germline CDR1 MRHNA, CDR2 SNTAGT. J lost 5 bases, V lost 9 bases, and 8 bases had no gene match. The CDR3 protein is CASRSIAGGDTQYF. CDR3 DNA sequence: TGTGCCAGTAGAAGTATAGCGGGGGGAGATACGCAGTATTTT.

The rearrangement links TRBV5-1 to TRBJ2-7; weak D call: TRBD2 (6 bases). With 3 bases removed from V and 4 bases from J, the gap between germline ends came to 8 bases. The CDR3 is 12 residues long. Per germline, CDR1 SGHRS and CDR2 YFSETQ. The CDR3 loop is CASSSRGYEQYF. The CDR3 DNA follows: TGCGCCAGCAGCTCCCGGGGGTACGAGCAGTACTTC.

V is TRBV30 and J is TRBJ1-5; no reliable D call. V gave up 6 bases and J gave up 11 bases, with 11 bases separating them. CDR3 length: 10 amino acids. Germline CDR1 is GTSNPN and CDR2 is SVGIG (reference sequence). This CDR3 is CACTPQAQHF. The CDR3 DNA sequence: TGTGCCTGTACCCCGCAGGCCCAGCATTTT. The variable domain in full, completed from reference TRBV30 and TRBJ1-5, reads SQTIHQWPATLVQPVGSPLSLECTVEGTSNPNLYWYRQAAGRGLQLLFYSVGIGQISSEVPQNLSASRPQDRQFILSSKKLLLSDSGFYLCACTPQAQHFGDGTRLSIL.

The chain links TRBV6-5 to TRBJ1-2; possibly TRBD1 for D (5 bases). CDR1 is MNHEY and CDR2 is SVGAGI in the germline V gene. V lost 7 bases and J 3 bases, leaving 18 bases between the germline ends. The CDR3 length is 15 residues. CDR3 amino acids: CASTTRGGVDYGYTF. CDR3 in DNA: TGTGCCAGCACTACAAGGGGTGGGGTGGACTATGGCTACACCTTC.